This entry lists 3 T cell receptor beta chains sequenced from one sample in a study of blood T cell repertoires in COVID-19. Here immunoSEQ multiplex PCR was the method, and the copy in TCRdb shows in-frame clones only, minus some. The sample consists of 300,000 to 350,000 clones, roughly 89% of them appearing once. The source material was PBMCs or T cells enriched from blood (not recorded which). Receptor source: a woman in her late teens or twenties with acute COVID-19.

The J gene is TRBJ2-5, the V gene TRBV9, with TRBD1 matching over 7 bases. Germline loops: CDR1 SGDLS, CDR2 YYNGEE. This CDR3 has 14 residues. The V and J ends lost 3 bases and 1 base, in that order; junction bases with no gene match: 3. This CDR3 is CASSARQGQETQYF. CDR3 sequence (DNA): TGTGCCAGCAGCGCCCGACAGGGCCAAGAGACCCAGTACTTC. The full variable domain, in which reference TRBV9 and TRBJ2-5 provide the parts outside the CDR3, is DSGVTQTPKHLITATGQRVTLRCSPRSGDLSVYWYQQSLDQGLQFLIQYYNGEERAKGNILERFSAQQFPDLHSELNLSSLELGDSALYFCASSARQGQETQYFGPGTRLLVL.

CDR3 residues: CASSYQGNAGELFF. In DNA form, the CDR3 reads TGTGCCAGCAGTTATCAGGGAAATGCCGGGGAGCTGTTTTTT. The J gene is TRBJ2-2, the V gene TRBV6-2 or TRBV6-3; maybe TRBD1 (5 bases). V was trimmed by 3 bases and J by 6 bases, leaving 11 bases between them. From germline, CDR1 is MNHEY and CDR2 SVGEGT. The CDR3 covers 14 residues.

This chain links TRBV7-3 with TRBJ2-3; perhaps TRBD1 as D (6 bases). CDR3 length equals 15 residues. Germline CDR1 is SGHTA and CDR2 is FQGTGA. With 5 bases removed from V and 0 bases from J, the gap between germline ends came to 12 bases. CDR3 protein: CASSPGQSSTDTQYF. In DNA form, the CDR3 reads TGTGCCAGCAGCCCCGGACAGTCAAGCACAGATACGCAGTATTTT. The whole variable domain, filled in from reference TRBV7-3 and TRBJ2-3, reads GAGVSQTPSNKVTEKGKYVELRCDPISGHTALYWYRQSLGQGPEFLIYFQGTGAADDSGLPNDRFFAVRPEGSVSTLKIQRTERGDSAVYLCASSPGQSSTDTQYFGPGTRLTVL.